The following is a TCR beta chain sequence with its context. The entry originates in a study of blood T cell repertoires in COVID-19. The assay was immunoSEQ multiplex PCR, and TCRdb's table has in-frame clones only and misses some. The sample lists over 200,000 clones; about 80% were seen once. Per germline, CDR1 MNHEY and CDR2 SVGEGT. Unmatched junction bases numbered 6, after V lost 4 bases and J lost 3 bases. This CDR3 comprises 16 residues. This receptor was taken from a man in his 60s who had recovered from COVID-19. The specimen sequenced was PBMCs or T cells enriched from blood (not recorded which). V is TRBV6-2 or TRBV6-3 and J is TRBJ1-5; 10 bases fit TRBD1. In DNA form, the CDR3 reads TGTGCCAGCAGTTCGACAGGGGGCATCGTCAATCAGCCCCAGCATTTT. Protein product: CASSSTGGIVNQPQHF.